Listed here is a single T cell receptor beta chain. What this receptor recognizes is not known. No base-level quality is on record; no much larger clone is a single base apart. TCRbeta CDR3 regions were amplified from genomic DNA by means of the immunoSEQ Assay, a bias-controlled multiplex PCR. As for the original processing: Within the assay, amplification of reference gene primers was used to estimate how many nucleated cells each sample contained. To quantify the absolute abundance of each unique TCRbeta CDR3 rearrangement, sequence reads were collapsed and filtered. For each sample, productive Simpson clonality was calculated as the square root of Simpson's diversity index over productive rearrangements. TCRdb took this table from immuneACCESS and kept in-frame rearrangements with V and J called. Such tables lack part of the clones; where checked against another copy, unresolved V genes explain under half of the gap, and the rest is unexplained. The DNA gave D and trimming, while V, J and clone size come from that table. Counted in this sample were approximately 210,000 clones; 65% to 90% of them appeared once. About 9.8% of the sample rests with the top ten.

Enrolling through a virtual design, the prospective study's participants ranged in age from roughly 18 to 95 years and lived across 20 to 25 United States geographic areas. To assign participants to cohorts, the prospective study relied on clinical history that participants themselves reported in a screening survey and a study questionnaire. In the prospective study, mobile phlebotomists collected whole blood, serum and a nasopharyngeal or oropharyngeal swab from each participant. Over an approximately 2-month period, participants in the prospective study had the option of providing additional blood draws and questionnaires. Before DNA extraction, blood samples from the prospective study were shipped at room temperature or frozen. This record belongs to a study of blood T cell repertoires in COVID-19 (dated by TCRdb to about 2020). Looking at the study overall: Samples from collaborators originated in the United States, Italy and Spain and spanned both the acute and convalescent phases of COVID-19. The material from the prospective study consisted of cDNA or gDNA derived from T cells, B-cell-depleted T cells, or PBMCs. Deeply sampled blood TCRbeta repertoires from subjects exposed to, actively infected with, or recovered from COVID-19 were included in the dataset. The repertoires were released in a freely available public database intended as a resource for research on the immune response to SARS-CoV-2. The samples were drawn from two sources: the first 160 participants of the ongoing ImmuneRACE study, and some 1,300 subjects contributed by 6 global collaborators. The sample metadata nearly always contained a de-identified subject ID, COVID-19 status, age in years and sex. Where available, HLA class I and class II types were taken from metadata supplied by the sample provider and were not determined by assay-based typing.

CDR1 MNHEY and CDR2 SVGAGI are derived from the germline V gene. The CDR3 numbers 15 residues from cysteine through phenylalanine. CDR3 DNA only is kept here, 45 bases in frame from base 1. Germline trimming: 4 bases from V, 4 bases from J; junction bases outside gene matches: 5. Beyond this particular receptor, the publication reports: The amount of clinical and demographic metadata varied by source and participant and was provided uncurated.

The rearrangement joined TRBV6-5 to TRBJ2-7; TRBD2 lines up with 12 middle nucleotides. The specimen sequenced was PBMCs or T cells enriched from blood (not recorded which). This receptor was identified in a woman aged 50 to 60 with acute COVID-19. CDR3 protein: CASSSTGTSGYEQYF. The DNA is as follows: TGTGCCAGCAGTTCAACCGGGACTAGCGGGTACGAGCAGTACTTC.